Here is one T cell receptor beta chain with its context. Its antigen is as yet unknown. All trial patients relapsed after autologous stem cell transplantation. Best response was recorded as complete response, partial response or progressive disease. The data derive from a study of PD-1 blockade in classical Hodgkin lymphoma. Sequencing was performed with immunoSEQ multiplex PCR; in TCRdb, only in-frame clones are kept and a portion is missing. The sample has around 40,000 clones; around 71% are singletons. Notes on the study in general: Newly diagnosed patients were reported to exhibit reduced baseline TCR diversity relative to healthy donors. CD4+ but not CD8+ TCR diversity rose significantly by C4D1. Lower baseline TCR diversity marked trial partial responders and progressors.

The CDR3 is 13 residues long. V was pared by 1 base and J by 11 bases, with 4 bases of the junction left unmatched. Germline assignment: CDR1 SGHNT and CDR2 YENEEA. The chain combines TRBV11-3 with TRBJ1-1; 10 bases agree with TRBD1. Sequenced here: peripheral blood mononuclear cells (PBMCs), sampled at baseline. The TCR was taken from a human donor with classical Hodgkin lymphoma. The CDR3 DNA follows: TGTGCCAGCAGCTTAGCTCCGGGACAGGGGGCTTTCTTT. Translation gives CASSLAPGQGAFF.